Sequencing of this T cell receptor beta chain was carried out in a study of monozygotic twins with inflammatory bowel disease. Whole-study findings and limits: Repertoire likeness was no different across concordant and discordant twins, perhaps owing to restricted power.

As regards this clonotype: Its antigen is unidentified.

This CDR3 is 16 amino acids long. Eight reactions per sample, run separately, yielded cDNA. Researchers used template switching to add UMIs featuring a 6-nucleotide sample barcode. One entry per CDR3 protein, without DNA, is what TCRdb gives after re-calling the 5' RACE reads. The table lists 440,000 or so distinct CDR3 sequences, with 2% to 3% in the top ten. This clonotype was obtained from a human donor with ulcerative colitis or Crohn's disease, or a healthy co-twin of an affected twin (not recorded which). The rearrangement links TRBV12-3 or TRBV12-4 to TRBJ2-1; TCRdb selects TRBD2, and the lack of DNA leaves this call unchecked. Material: blood. This CDR3 is CASSQLTSVAYNEQFF.